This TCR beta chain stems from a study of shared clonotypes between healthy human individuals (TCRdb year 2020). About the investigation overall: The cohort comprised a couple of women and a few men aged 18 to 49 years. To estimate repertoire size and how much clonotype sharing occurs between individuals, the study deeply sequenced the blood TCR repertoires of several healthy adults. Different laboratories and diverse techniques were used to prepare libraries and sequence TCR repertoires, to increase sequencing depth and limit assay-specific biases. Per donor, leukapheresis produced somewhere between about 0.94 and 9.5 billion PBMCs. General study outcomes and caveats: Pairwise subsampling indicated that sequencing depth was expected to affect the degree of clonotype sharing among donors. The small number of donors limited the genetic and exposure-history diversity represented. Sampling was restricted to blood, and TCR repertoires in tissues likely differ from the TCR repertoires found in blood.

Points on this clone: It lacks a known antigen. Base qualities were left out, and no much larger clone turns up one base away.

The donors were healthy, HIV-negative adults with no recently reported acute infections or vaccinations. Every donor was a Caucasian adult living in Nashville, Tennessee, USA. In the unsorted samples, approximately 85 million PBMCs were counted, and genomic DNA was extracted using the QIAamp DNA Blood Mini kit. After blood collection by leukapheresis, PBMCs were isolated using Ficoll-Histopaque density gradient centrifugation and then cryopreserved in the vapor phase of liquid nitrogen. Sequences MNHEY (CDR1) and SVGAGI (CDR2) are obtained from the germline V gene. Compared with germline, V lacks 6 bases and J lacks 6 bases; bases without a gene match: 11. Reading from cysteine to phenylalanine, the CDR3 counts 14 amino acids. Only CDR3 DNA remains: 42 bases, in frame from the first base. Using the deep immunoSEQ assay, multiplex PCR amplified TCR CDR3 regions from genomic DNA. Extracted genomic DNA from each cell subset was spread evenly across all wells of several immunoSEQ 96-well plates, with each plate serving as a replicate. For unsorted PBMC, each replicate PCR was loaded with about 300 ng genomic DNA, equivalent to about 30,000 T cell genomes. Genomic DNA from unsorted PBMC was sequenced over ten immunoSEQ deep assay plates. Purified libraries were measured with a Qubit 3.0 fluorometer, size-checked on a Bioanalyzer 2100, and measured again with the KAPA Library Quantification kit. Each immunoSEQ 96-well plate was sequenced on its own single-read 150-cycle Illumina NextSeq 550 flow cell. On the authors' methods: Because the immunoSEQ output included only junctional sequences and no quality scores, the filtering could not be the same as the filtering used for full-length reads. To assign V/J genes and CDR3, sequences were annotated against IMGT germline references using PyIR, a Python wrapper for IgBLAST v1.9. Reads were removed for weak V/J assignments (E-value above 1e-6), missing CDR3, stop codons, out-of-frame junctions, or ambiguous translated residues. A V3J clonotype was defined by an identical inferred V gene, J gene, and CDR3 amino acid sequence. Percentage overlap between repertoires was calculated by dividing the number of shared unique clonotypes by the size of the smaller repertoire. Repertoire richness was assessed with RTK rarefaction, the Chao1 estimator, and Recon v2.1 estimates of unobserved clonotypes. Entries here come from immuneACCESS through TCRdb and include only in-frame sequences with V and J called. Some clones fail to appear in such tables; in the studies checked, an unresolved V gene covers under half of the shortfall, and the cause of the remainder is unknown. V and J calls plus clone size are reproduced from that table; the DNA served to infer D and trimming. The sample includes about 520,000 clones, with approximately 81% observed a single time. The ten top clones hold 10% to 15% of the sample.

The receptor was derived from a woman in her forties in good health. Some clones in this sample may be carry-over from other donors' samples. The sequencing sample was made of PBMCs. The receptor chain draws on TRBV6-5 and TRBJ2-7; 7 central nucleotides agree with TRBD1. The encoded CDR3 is CASSRGQLVGEQYF. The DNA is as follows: TGTGCCAGCAGCAGGGGACAGCTGGTCGGCGAGCAGTACTTC.